A single sample is the source of the 23 T cell receptor beta chains below, sequenced in a study of OX40 agonist ivuxolimab in advanced cancers. The data were produced by immunoSEQ multiplex PCR, yet TCRdb's version contains in-frame clones alone and is incomplete. Here the sample spans roughly 61,000 clones, over 70% being singletons. The sequencing used CD4+ or CD8+ T cells sorted from blood, collected in a trial of the OX40 agonist ivuxolimab. These receptor sequences come from an adult with an advanced solid tumor such as melanoma, head and neck, liver or kidney cancer.

The chain combines TRBV28 with TRBJ2-3, with 10 bases matching TRBD2. The germline gives CDR1 MDHEN, CDR2 SYDVKM. The V and J ends lost 1 base and 4 bases, in that order; junction bases with no gene match: 8. CDR3 size: 17 residues. CDR3 sequence (DNA): TGTGCCAGCAGTTTATCCATAGCGGGAGGTCAGGCAGATACGCAGTATTTT. The encoded protein is CASSLSIAGGQADTQYF. Full variable domain (outside the CDR3, taken from reference TRBV28 and TRBJ2-3): DVKVTQSSRYLVKRTGEKVFLECVQDMDHENMFWYRQDPGLGLRLIYFSYDVKMKEKGDIPEGYSVSREKKERFSLILESASTNQTSMYLCASSLSIAGGQADTQYFGPGTRLTVL.

With regard to this clone: One end of the junction is discordant with germline, which a read error may explain. The chain couples TRBV7-7 to TRBJ2-1; the D is unclear. The CDR3 totals 13 residues. Germline lookup yields CDR1 SSHAT and CDR2 FNYEAQ (reference sequence). The CDR3 DNA sequence: TGTGCTAGCAGCTTATCGGAACGCCGTGAGCAGTTCTTC. Translating it yields CASSLSERREQFF.

This chain uses TRBV6-6 with TRBJ2-7; D remains unclear. V was cut by 5 bases and J by 1 base, with 15 bases left in between. This CDR3 contains 15 residues. CDR1 and CDR2 from the germline V gene are MNHNY and SVGAGI (reference sequence). DNA of the CDR3: TGTGCCAGCAGTCCAAATCCCTTCTTGTCCTACGAGCAGTACTTC. Protein product: CASSPNPFLSYEQYF.

The chain has TRBV10-2 and TRBJ1-4, with D maybe TRBD1 (5 bases). This CDR3 has 14 amino acids. Germline CDR1 WSHSY, CDR2 SAAADI. V was clipped by 8 bases and J by 5 bases, with 15 bases between them. CDR3 nucleotide sequence: TGCGCCAGCTCGCCGGGACTCACCAATGAAAAACTGTTTTTT. Translated, it gives CASSPGLTNEKLFF.

V gene TRBV5-1 combines with J gene TRBJ1-3; no clear D. CDR1 is SGHRS, CDR2 YFSETQ, per germline. Trimming removed 4 bases from V and 0 bases from J, with 17 bases in between. This CDR3 comprises 17 residues. CDR3 in amino acids: CASSLGWQSYSGNTIYF. CDR3 bases: TGCGCCAGCAGCCTTGGGTGGCAGTCCTACTCTGGAAACACCATATATTTT. The full variable domain, completed using reference TRBV5-1 and TRBJ1-3, is KAGVTQTPRYLIKTRGQQVTLSCSPISGHRSVSWYQQTPGQGLQFLFEYFSETQRNKGNFPGRFSGRQFSNSRSEMNVSTLELGDSALYLCASSLGWQSYSGNTIYFGEGSWLTVV.

This chain joins TRBV28 and TRBJ1-2; TRBD1 might be the D (5 bases). Trimming removed 5 bases at V and 4 bases at J, with 11 bases between. In germline, CDR1 is MDHEN, CDR2 SYDVKM. This CDR3 is 13 amino acids long. In nucleotides, the CDR3 is TGTGCCAGCAGTCCCGACAGCCGCTATGGCTACACCTTC. Its translation: CASSPDSRYGYTF.

This chain uses TRBV19 with TRBJ1-5, with D possibly being TRBD1 (5 bases). Trimming took off 7 bases at V and 5 bases at J, with 15 bases between the two ends. The length of the CDR3 is 14 residues. Looked up from germline, CDR1 is LNHDA and CDR2 is SQIVND (reference sequence). The CDR3 protein is CASKEGTQDQPQHF. The CDR3 DNA reads as TGTGCCAGTAAGGAAGGGACCCAAGATCAGCCCCAGCATTTT.

The genes are TRBV5-1 and TRBJ2-1; no clear D gene. This CDR3 has 14 residues. Deletions cut 0 bases from V and 4 bases from J, with 8 bases between. Germline V gene data show CDR1 as SGHRS and CDR2 as YFSETQ. The CDR3 here is CASSLDGSYNEQFF. The DNA of the CDR3 is TGCGCCAGCAGCTTGGACGGGTCTTACAATGAGCAGTTCTTC.

The chain couples TRBV21-1 to TRBJ2-7; the table's D gene call, TRBD2, was not cross checked with the DNA. TRBV21-1 is given as a pseudogene. The CDR3 is made up of 16 amino acids. In nucleotides, the CDR3 is TGTGCCAGCAGCACCCCCGGGGGGGACGGACCCTACGAGCAGTACTTC. It encodes CASSTPGGDGPYEQYF.

CDR3 bases: TGTGCCAGCAGCTTAGCACACGGGGGACACACTGAAGCTTTCTTT. It is translated as CASSLAHGGHTEAFF. The V call is TRBV7-9, the J call TRBJ1-1, with D perhaps matching TRBD1 (5 bases). Germline V lookup: CDR1 SEHNR, CDR2 FQNEAQ (reference sequence). Trimming cost V 0 bases and J 3 bases, with 11 bases left between them. The CDR3 totals 15 residues.

V and J are TRBV7-9 and TRBJ2-7; perhaps TRBD2 as D (5 bases). V lost 0 bases, J lost 8 bases, and 8 bases lay in between. CDR1 and CDR2 from the germline V gene are SEHNR and FQNEAQ (reference sequence). The CDR3 runs to 12 residues. The CDR3 region is CASSLAERKQYF. The CDR3 nucleotides read TGTGCCAGCAGCTTAGCGGAGCGGAAGCAGTACTTC.

V is TRBV6-5 and J is TRBJ1-5, with D perhaps matching TRBD1 (6 bases). The CDR3 contains 13 residues. CDR1 is MNHEY and CDR2 is SVGAGI in the germline V gene. With 6 bases removed from V and 2 bases from J, the gap between germline ends came to 8 bases. The CDR3 protein is CASRRTGNQPQHF. CDR3 nucleotides: TGTGCCAGCAGGAGGACAGGCAATCAGCCCCAGCATTTT.

The J gene is TRBJ1-1, the V gene TRBV10-3; D gene unclear. V was clipped by 6 bases and J by 7 bases, with 18 bases between them. Germline values: CDR1 ENHRY, CDR2 SYGVKD. The CDR3 loop spans 14 amino acids. As DNA, the CDR3 is TGTGCCATCAGACCCCGATCCGACGCAGGTGAAGCTTTCTTT. This translates into CAIRPRSDAGEAFF.

The chain carries TRBV10-2 and TRBJ2-1; maybe TRBD1 (5 bases). Trimming stripped 0 bases from V and 0 bases from J, with 9 bases between. The length of the CDR3 is 16 residues. CDR1 WSHSY and CDR2 SAAADI come from the germline V gene. The CDR3 loop reads CASSESGRASYNEQFF. CDR3 coding DNA: TGCGCCAGCAGTGAGTCGGGCAGGGCCTCCTACAATGAGCAGTTCTTC.

V and J are TRBV29-1 and TRBJ1-1; D gene unclear. V lost 7 bases, J lost 0 bases, and 12 bases lay in between. This CDR3 region has 13 residues. Germline loops: CDR1 SQVTM, CDR2 ANQGSEA. CDR3 coding DNA: TGCAGCGCAAACCGAAATATGAACACTGAAGCTTTCTTT. Translation: CSANRNMNTEAFF.

V and J are TRBV4-2 and TRBJ2-5; D remains unclear. Germline CDR1 reads LGHNA; CDR2 reads YNFKEQ. The CDR3 is 15 residues long. V dropped 1 base and J dropped 2 bases, with 11 bases sitting between them. The CDR3 bases are TGTGCCAGCAGCCAAGGTAGTGATTCACAAGAGACCCAGTACTTC. Its protein is CASSQGSDSQETQYF.

This chain links TRBV5-1 with TRBJ2-5; D might be TRBD1 (7 bases). V was cut by 4 bases and J by 4 bases, with 14 bases left in between. The length of the CDR3 is 14 residues. Germline CDR1 and CDR2: SGHRS and YFSETQ. CDR3 sequence (DNA): TGCGCCAGCAGCGAACGACAGGGAGGAGAGACCCAGTACTTC. Its translation: CASSERQGGETQYF.

The genes are TRBV10-3 and TRBJ2-3; 8 bases match TRBD2. Trimming at V came to 6 bases and at J to 4 bases, leaving 12 bases not matched to a gene. Germline CDR1 ENHRY, CDR2 SYGVKD. The CDR3 is made up of 16 amino acids. This chain's CDR3 is CAISSGSAGGPDTQYF. The CDR3 coding sequence is TGTGCCATCAGCTCCGGGTCGGCGGGAGGCCCAGATACGCAGTATTTT.

The genes are TRBV7-9 and TRBJ1-4; tentative D call: TRBD1 (5 bases). The germline V and J ends were trimmed by 10 bases and 5 bases, with 17 bases remaining between them. The CDR3 sequence is 14 residues long. Germline CDR1 and CDR2: SEHNR and FQNEAQ (reference sequence). CDR3 nucleotide sequence: TGTGCCACCGGCCCGGGGGGGAACAATGAAAAACTGTTTTTT. Translation gives CATGPGGNNEKLFF.

The chain recombines TRBV6-5 with TRBJ1-3; D possibly corresponds to TRBD1 (6 bases). The CDR3 consists of 16 residues. V was clipped by 2 bases and J by 1 base, with 12 bases between them. Per germline, CDR1 MNHEY and CDR2 SVGAGI. CDR3 DNA: TGTGCCAGCAGTTACACGAATCAGGGGTCTGGAAACACCATATATTTT. It translates to CASSYTNQGSGNTIYF.

This chain uses TRBV7-9 with TRBJ2-1; D unresolved. Germline V lookup: CDR1 SEHNR, CDR2 FQNEAQ (reference sequence). V lost 5 bases and J 5 bases, leaving 13 bases between the germline ends. The CDR3 runs 14 residues. The CDR3 DNA reads as TGTGCCAGCAGCACAACGGTGGGGAACAATGAGCAGTTCTTC. Encoded protein: CASSTTVGNNEQFF.

The chain recombines TRBV4-2 with TRBJ2-7; the match to TRBD2 covers 8 bases. With 4 bases clipped from V and 0 bases from J, the junction kept 8 bases outside the gene matches. CDR3 size: 16 residues. Germline V gives CDR1 LGHNA, CDR2 YNFKEQ. CDR3 sequence: CASSRLLAEGSYEQYF. CDR3 DNA: TGTGCCAGCAGCCGCTTACTAGCGGAAGGCTCCTACGAGCAGTACTTC.

In its sample, this clone was seen a few times. The genes are TRBV6-1 and TRBJ1-1; D gene uncertain. The germline gives CDR1 MNHNS, CDR2 SASEGT. The CDR3 is 13 amino acids. The ends were cut back, 3 bases at V and 1 base at J, with 6 bases in the middle. This CDR3 reads CASSEIGNTEAFF. The CDR3 DNA is TGTGCCAGCAGTGAGATCGGGAACACTGAAGCTTTCTTT.